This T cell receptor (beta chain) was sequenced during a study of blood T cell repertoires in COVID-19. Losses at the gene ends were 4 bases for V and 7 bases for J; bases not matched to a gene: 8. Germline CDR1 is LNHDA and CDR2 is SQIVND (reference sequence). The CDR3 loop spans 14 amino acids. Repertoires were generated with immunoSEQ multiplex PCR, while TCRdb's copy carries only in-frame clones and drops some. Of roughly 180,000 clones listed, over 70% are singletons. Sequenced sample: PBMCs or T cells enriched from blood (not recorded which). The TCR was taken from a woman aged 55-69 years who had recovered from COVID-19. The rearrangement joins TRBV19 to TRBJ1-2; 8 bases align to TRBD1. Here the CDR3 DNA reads TGTGCCAGTAGTACCGGACAGGGCCTAGGTGGCTACACCTTC. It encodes CASSTGQGLGGYTF.